The next 19 T cell receptor beta chains were all read from a single sample in a study of blood T cell repertoires in COVID-19. Clones were sequenced by immunoSEQ multiplex PCR, and TCRdb holds only the in-frame ones, with some missing. In the table there are some 65,000 clones, about 80% of which are singletons. Sequenced material: peripheral blood. The receptors come from a human donor in a cohort sampled during active COVID-19.

The chain uses TRBV7-2 and TRBJ2-7; unclear D gene. CDR1 is SGHTA and CDR2 is FQGNSA in the germline V gene. The length of the CDR3 is 13 residues. Between the trimmed V and J ends, which lost 0 bases and 6 bases, there was a span of 9 bases. CDR3 DNA sequence: TGTGCCAGCAGCTTAGCTCTCAGCGTCGAGCAGTACTTC. Translated: CASSLALSVEQYF.

The genes are TRBV7-2 and TRBJ2-7; 9 positions agree with TRBD2. Germline CDR1 and CDR2: SGHTA and FQGNSA. Losses at the gene ends were 4 bases for V and 4 bases for J; bases not matched to a gene: 8. The CDR3 contains 15 residues. The CDR3 coding sequence is TGTGCCAGCAGCTCGACTAGCGGAAGGGGTTACGAGCAGTACTTC. Protein sequence: CASSSTSGRGYEQYF.

The chain recombines TRBV7-3 with TRBJ1-5; no clear D gene. The CDR3 extends over 13 amino acids. Germline CDR1 is SGHTA and CDR2 is FQGTGA. V lost 5 bases to trimming and J lost 6 bases, with 11 bases between them. CDR3: CASSADPGQPQHF. CDR3 bases: TGTGCCAGCAGCGCCGACCCGGGTCAGCCCCAGCATTTT.

The chain has TRBV5-6 and TRBJ2-7, with 13 positions matching TRBD2. The CDR3 consists of 16 residues. J gave up 4 bases and V 3 bases, and 7 bases lay outside the gene matches. CDR1 is SGHDT and CDR2 is YYEEEE in the germline V gene. The CDR3, as DNA: TGTGCCAGCAGCTCCGGGGGACTAGCGGGGAAATACGAGCAGTACTTC. Encoded protein: CASSSGGLAGKYEQYF.

In this sample, this clone turned up a few times. The V and J genes are TRBV6-1 and TRBJ1-2, with D tentatively TRBD1 (5 bases). The CDR3 contains 13 residues. Germline V gives CDR1 MNHNS, CDR2 SASEGT. V was clipped by 0 bases and J by 4 bases, with 6 bases between them. DNA of the CDR3: TGTGCCAGCAGTGAAGCAGGGGTCTATGGCTACACCTTC. It is translated as CASSEAGVYGYTF.

The gene calls are TRBV3-1 (or the pseudogene TRBV3-2) and TRBJ1-4, with 7 bases fitting TRBD1. The CDR3 runs 15 residues. Germline values: CDR1 LGHDT, CDR2 YNNKEL (reference sequence). V trimming: 6 bases; J trimming: 0 bases; junction bases outside the gene matches: 4. CDR3 nucleotides: TGTGCCAGCAGTGGGACAGTTGCAACTAATGAAAAACTGTTTTTT. Translation: CASSGTVATNEKLFF.

The J gene is TRBJ2-1, the V gene TRBV5-1, with 10 bases that match TRBD1. This CDR3 has 14 residues. Trimming at V came to 4 bases and at J to 6 bases, leaving 4 bases not matched to a gene. Germline-derived CDR1 and CDR2 are SGHRS and YFSETQ. The CDR3 coding sequence is TGCGCCAGCAGCGCCGGACAGGGGGTCAATGAGCAGTTCTTC. Protein sequence: CASSAGQGVNEQFF.

The V call is TRBV7-3, the J call TRBJ2-1; 10 bases agree with TRBD2. In germline, CDR1 is SGHTA, CDR2 FQGTGA. This CDR3 spans 16 amino acids. J was trimmed by 10 bases and V by 2 bases; bases with no gene match: 11. Here the CDR3 reads CASSLDGAGGPREQFF. In DNA, the CDR3 is TGTGCCAGCAGCTTAGACGGAGCGGGAGGGCCACGGGAGCAGTTCTTC.

This sequence joins TRBV5-1 and TRBJ1-3; D ambiguous. In germline, CDR1 is SGHRS, CDR2 YFSETQ. CDR3 length equals 14 residues. The germline V and J ends were trimmed by 3 bases and 0 bases, with 7 bases remaining between them. The CDR3 is CASSSVSSGNTIYF. The CDR3 DNA reads TGCGCCAGCAGCTCCGTCAGCTCTGGAAACACCATATATTTT.

The chain carries TRBV2 and TRBJ2-7, with TRBD2 matching 10 bases. Losses at the gene ends were 5 bases for V and 6 bases for J; bases not matched to a gene: 7. This CDR3 is 14 amino acids long. Germline CDR1 SNHLY, CDR2 FYNNEI. CDR3 DNA sequence: TGTGCCAGCAGTCTAGCGGGAGTGCTGGGCGAGCAGTACTTC. Encoded protein: CASSLAGVLGEQYF. Looking up the rest from reference TRBV2 and TRBJ2-7 gives the full variable domain: EPEVTQTPSHQVTQMGQEVILRCVPISNHLYFYWYRQILGQKVEFLVSFYNNEISEKSEIFDDQFSVERPDGSNFTLKIRSTKLEDSAMYFCASSLAGVLGEQYFGPGTRLTVT.

The CDR3 reads CATSDPGTGAGGELFF. The CDR3 region has the DNA TGTGCCACCAGTGACCCCGGGACAGGGGCGGGGGGGGAGCTGTTTTTT. V usage is TRBV24-1 and J usage is TRBJ2-2, with 10 bases aligning to TRBD1. This CDR3 has 16 amino acids. Germline loops: CDR1 KGHDR, CDR2 SFDVKD. J was trimmed by 8 bases and V by 4 bases; bases with no gene match: 9.

Notes on this clone: Other DNA sequences from this sample encode an identical CDR3 as well. The rearrangement joins TRBV6-2 or TRBV6-3 to TRBJ2-7, with a weak D call TRBD1 (6 bases). Between the trimmed V and J ends, which lost 0 bases and 7 bases, there was a span of 13 bases. Germline loops: CDR1 MNHEY, CDR2 SVGEGT. The CDR3 extends over 14 amino acids. The CDR3 sequence: CASSYSGRGSEQYF. The CDR3 nucleotides read TGTGCCAGCAGTTACTCTGGCAGGGGTAGTGAGCAGTACTTC.

The gene calls are TRBV7-6 and TRBJ2-5; TRBD1 matches at 8 bases. The CDR3 consists of 15 residues. CDR1 and CDR2 (germline): SGHVS, FNYEAQ. The J segment lost 6 bases and the V segment lost 5 bases, leaving 11 bases of the junction unmatched. The CDR3 sequence: CASSARDRSRQTQYF. Here the CDR3 DNA reads TGTGCCAGCAGCGCCCGGGACAGGTCAAGACAGACCCAGTACTTC.

This rearrangement joins TRBV7-2 to TRBJ2-5, with 8 bases fitting TRBD2. The CDR3 contains 17 residues. Losses at the gene ends were 3 bases for V and 5 bases for J; bases not matched to a gene: 14. Looked up from germline, CDR1 is SGHTA and CDR2 is FQGNSA. The CDR3 loop reads CASSFSSGSNYAETQYF. The CDR3 DNA reads as TGTGCCAGCAGCTTTTCCAGCGGGAGTAATTATGCGGAGACCCAGTACTTC. The variable domain in full, with the rest retrieved from reference TRBV7-2 and TRBJ2-5, is GAGVSQSPSNKVTEKGKDVELRCDPISGHTALYWYRQSLGQGLEFLIYFQGNSAPDKSGLPSDRFSAERTGGSVSTLTIQRTQQEDSAVYLCASSFSSGSNYAETQYFGPGTRLLVL.

The J gene is TRBJ2-7, the V gene TRBV28; 7 bases line up with TRBD2. V gave up 7 bases and J gave up 0 bases; unmatched junction bases: 12. The CDR3 sequence is 16 residues long. The germline CDR1 and CDR2 sequences are MDHEN and SYDVKM. The CDR3 reads CASMGNGRSTSYEQYF. CDR3 DNA: TGTGCCAGCATGGGGAACGGGAGGTCTACCTCCTACGAGCAGTACTTC.

The chain recombines TRBV19 with TRBJ1-5, with a weak D call TRBD1 (6 bases). Per the germline V gene, CDR1 is LNHDA and CDR2 is SQIVND (reference sequence). CDR3 size: 15 residues. Trimming removed 8 bases at V and 7 bases at J, with 21 bases between. CDR3 in DNA: TGTGCCAGTCAAAGATACAGGGCTTATCCCCAGCCCCAGCATTTT. Residues: CASQRYRAYPQPQHF. Full variable domain (missing parts from reference TRBV19 and TRBJ1-5): DGGITQSPKYLFRKEGQNVTLSCEQNLNHDAMYWYRQDPGQGLRLIYYSQIVNDFQKGDIAEGYSVSREKKESFPLTVTSAQKNPTAFYLCASQRYRAYPQPQHFGDGTRLSIL.

The chain carries TRBV6-1 and TRBJ2-7; 12 nucleotides line up with TRBD1. The V segment lost 2 bases and the J segment 4 bases; nucleotides outside the gene matches: 9. The CDR3 covers 17 residues. Per the germline V gene, CDR1 is MNHNS and CDR2 is SASEGT. The CDR3 bases are TGTGCCAGCAGTGAAAGGGTTTCGGGACAGGGGGCTTACGAGCAGTACTTC. Translating it yields CASSERVSGQGAYEQYF.

The chain is built from TRBV6-2 or TRBV6-3 and TRBJ2-7, with D unclear. The CDR3 is 13 amino acids. Germline V gene data show CDR1 as MNHEY and CDR2 as SVGEGT. Trimming cost V 6 bases and J 2 bases, with 11 bases left between them. CDR3 coding DNA: TGTGCCAGCAGCCTGACCAGGACCTACGAGCAGTACTTC. Its protein is CASSLTRTYEQYF.

J is TRBJ1-1 and V is TRBV3-1 (or the pseudogene TRBV3-2), with D perhaps matching TRBD1 (6 bases). Trimming removed 4 bases from V and 3 bases from J, with 9 bases in between. The germline V gene has CDR1 LGHDT and CDR2 YNNKEL (reference sequence). The CDR3 spans 13 residues. The CDR3 spells CASSRNRDTEAFF. CDR3 DNA: TGTGCCAGCAGCCGCAACAGGGACACTGAAGCTTTCTTT.